Shown below are 21 T cell receptor beta chains from a single sample sequenced in a study of regulatory T cells in long-lasting Graves disease. Building of the TCR beta libraries involved iRepertoire HTBI primers and Arm-PCR of CDR3 regions. Each CDR3 protein is one row after TCRdb ran MiXCR on the multiplex PCR reads. This sample has 530,000 or so distinct CDR3 sequences, with about 16% found just once. Time point of the sample: newly diagnosed GD, antithyroid drugs for less than 3 months. RNA extracted from PBMCs served as the sequencing template. These data also formed part of another study, on T cells in Graves' hyperthyroidism and ophthalmopathy.

The material was peripheral blood mononuclear cells (PBMCs), obtained at new diagnosis, from a patient treated with antithyroid drugs. These TCRs come from a man aged 18 to 30 with Graves disease.

This clonotype was observed a few times. The gene calls are TRBV18 and TRBJ1-3, with D unresolved. V was shortened by 1 base and J by 1 base, with 11 bases between the two germline ends. Germline CDR1 KGHSH, CDR2 LQKENI. This CDR3 spans 16 amino acids. DNA for the CDR3: TGTGCCAGCTCACCACTCACGACACCGTCTGGAAACACCATATATTTT. It is translated as CASSPLTTPSGNTIYF.

This clonotype came up a few times. The chain employs TRBV12-3 or TRBV12-4 and TRBJ2-1; the D gene could be TRBD1 or TRBD2 (5 bases each). The CDR3 is made up of 16 amino acids. Trimming stripped 2 bases from V and 2 bases from J, with 13 bases between. The CDR3 protein is CASSLLRDPPYNEQFF. The CDR3 region has the DNA TGTGCCAGCAGTTTACTTCGGGACCCACCCTACAATGAGCAGTTCTTC.

The chain carries TRBV5-1 and TRBJ2-2; 7 bases align to TRBD2. Germline assignment: CDR1 SGHRS and CDR2 YFSETQ. The CDR3 is 16 residues long. The ends lost 0 bases at V and 1 base at J; junction bases unmatched: 3. CDR3 coding DNA: TGCGCCAGCAGCTTGGCCCCTAGCGGGAACACCGGGGAGCTGTTTTTT. Protein: CASSLAPSGNTGELFF.

This clonotype was counted between two and nine times. The chain uses TRBV20-1 and TRBJ2-2, with 8 bases fitting TRBD2. Germline V gene lookup returns CDR1 DFQATT and CDR2 SNEGSKA (reference sequence). The CDR3 extends over 16 amino acids. V lost 3 bases to trimming and J lost 0 bases; unmatched junction nucleotides: 6. The DNA for the CDR3 is TGCAGTGCTAGGAGTCCAGCGGGGGCGAACACCGGGGAGCTGTTTTTT. Amino acid sequence: CSARSPAGANTGELFF.

This clonotype was counted ten times or more. CDR3 amino acids: CASSRDSGTWDTQYF. The CDR3 DNA reads as TGTGCCAGCAGTCGGGACTCCGGAACGTGGGATACGCAGTATTTT. This sequence joins TRBV7-3 and TRBJ2-3, with TRBD2 as a possible D gene (6 bases). Germline V gene sequence: CDR1 SGHTA, CDR2 FQGTGA. The CDR3 loop spans 15 amino acids. Trimming cost V 6 bases and J 6 bases, with 19 bases left between them.

This clonotype was seen only a few times. Mismatch with germline at one junction end may stem from a read error. The chain is built from TRBV7-3 and TRBJ2-3, with 7 bases fitting TRBD2. The germline CDR1 and CDR2 sequences are SGHTA and FQGTGA. The CDR3 contains 15 residues. The CDR3 region is CACSLRGLPTDTQYF. CDR3 nucleotides: TGTGCCTGCAGCTTAAGGGGACTACCCACAGATACGCAGTATTTT.

The chain joins TRBV5-1 to TRBJ2-3; no reliable D call. V lost 6 bases to trimming and J lost 2 bases, with 16 bases between them. The CDR3 has 15 amino acids. CDR1 and CDR2 from the germline V gene are SGHRS and YFSETQ. CDR3 residues: CASTNQPSPTDTQYF. CDR3 DNA: TGCGCCAGCACCAACCAACCCAGCCCCACAGATACGCAGTATTTT. Looking up the rest from reference TRBV5-1 and TRBJ2-3 gives the full variable domain: KAGVTQTPRYLIKTRGQQVTLSCSPISGHRSVSWYQQTPGQGLQFLFEYFSETQRNKGNFPGRFSGRQFSNSRSEMNVSTLELGDSALYLCASTNQPSPTDTQYFGPGTRLTVL.

This clonotype was detected only a few times. The rearrangement joins TRBV28 to TRBJ2-5; tentatively, D is TRBD1 (5 bases). V gave up 2 bases and J gave up 0 bases, with 10 bases separating them. The CDR3 extends over 15 amino acids. The germline gives CDR1 MDHEN, CDR2 SYDVKM. The CDR3 region is CASSLTQGYQETQYF. CDR3 DNA sequence: TGTGCCAGCAGTTTAACTCAGGGTTACCAAGAGACCCAGTACTTC.

This clonotype was picked up a small number of times. The chain couples TRBV7-9 to TRBJ2-1, with D unclear. The CDR3 extends over 17 amino acids. Germline CDR1 and CDR2: SEHNR and FQNEAQ (reference sequence). Trimming stripped 5 bases from V and 0 bases from J, with 17 bases between. The CDR3 is CASSQDPDKSSYNEQFF. The DNA for the CDR3 is TGTGCCAGCAGCCAAGATCCCGACAAGAGCTCCTACAATGAGCAGTTCTTC.

This clonotype came up a few times. The chain couples TRBV5-1 to TRBJ2-5; D may be TRBD2 (5 bases). The CDR3 contains 13 residues. Germline loops: CDR1 SGHRS, CDR2 YFSETQ. The V end was cut by 5 bases, the J end by 5 bases, with 13 bases between. CDR3 sequence (DNA): TGCGCCAGCAGTATTCAGGAGGAGGAGACCCAGTACTTC. Translated: CASSIQEEETQYF.

This chain uses TRBV13 with TRBJ1-3; D is ambiguous. Per the germline V gene, CDR1 is PRHDT and CDR2 is FYEKMQ (reference sequence). Trimming pared 4 bases from V and 0 bases from J, leaving 19 bases between. This CDR3 has 18 residues. The DNA of the CDR3 is TGTGCCAGCAGCTCTCTAAAGGGTACAGCCTACTCTGGAAACACCATATATTTT. Translated, it gives CASSSLKGTAYSGNTIYF.

V gene TRBV2 combines with J gene TRBJ2-7; 11 nucleotides agree with TRBD2. The CDR3 covers 16 residues. Germline V CDR1 and CDR2: SNHLY, FYNNEI. V shed 6 bases and J 3 bases; nucleotides not matched to a gene: 10. Here the CDR3 reads CASRLTSGMNVYEQYF. The CDR3 bases are TGTGCCAGCAGGTTGACTAGCGGGATGAACGTCTACGAGCAGTACTTC.

The gene calls are TRBV5-6 and TRBJ2-7; tentative D call: TRBD1 (5 bases). CDR1 SGHDT and CDR2 YYEEEE come from the germline V gene. The CDR3 extends over 16 amino acids. With 2 bases removed from V and 3 bases from J, the gap between germline ends came to 18 bases. CDR3 amino acids: CASSFFSGLGGYEQYF. CDR3 in DNA: TGTGCCAGCAGCTTCTTTTCAGGGCTCGGCGGCTACGAGCAGTACTTC. Based on the CDR3 plus reference TRBV5-6 and TRBJ2-7, the full variable domain is DAGVTQSPTHLIKTRGQQVTLRCSPKSGHDTVSWYQQALGQGPQFIFQYYEEEERQRGNFPDRFSGHQFPNYSSELNVNALLLGDSALYLCASSFFSGLGGYEQYFGPGTRLTVT.

The chain uses TRBV18 and TRBJ2-3; D is undetermined. Deletions cut 3 bases from V and 13 bases from J, with 17 bases between. This CDR3 contains 13 residues. Germline CDR1 is KGHSH and CDR2 is LQKENI. DNA of the CDR3: TGTGCCAGCTCACCTAGCCCTAATTCCCCGGAGTATTTT. As protein: CASSPSPNSPEYF.

The chain recombines TRBV15 with TRBJ2-2, with D tentatively TRBD2 (5 bases). Deletions cut 0 bases from V and 11 bases from J, with 13 bases between. CDR1 is LNHNV and CDR2 is YYDKDF in the germline V gene (reference sequence). This CDR3 has 14 residues. The CDR3 loop is CATSRDRLATELFF. CDR3 nucleotides: TGTGCCACCAGCAGAGATCGGCTAGCCACAGAGCTGTTTTTT.

This clonotype was counted a few times. The J gene is TRBJ2-3, the V gene TRBV12-5, with D possibly TRBD1 on 6 matching bases. Per germline, CDR1 LGHNT and CDR2 FRNRAP. The CDR3 has 13 residues. V dropped 4 bases and J dropped 5 bases, with 10 bases sitting between them. CDR3 residues: CASGSWGQDTQYF. The CDR3 nucleotides are TGTGCTAGTGGTTCGTGGGGGCAAGATACGCAGTATTTT.

This clonotype showed up just a few times. CDR3 sequence (DNA): TGCGCCAGCAGCTTGGTCGCTGGGGTGGGCACCGGGGAGCTGTTTTTT. As protein: CASSLVAGVGTGELFF. The chain links TRBV5-1 to TRBJ2-2; D unclear. The CDR3 is made up of 16 amino acids. Per the germline V gene, CDR1 is SGHRS and CDR2 is YFSETQ. V gave up 0 bases and J gave up 4 bases, with 13 bases separating them.

This clonotype was seen repeatedly, ten times or more. This chain uses TRBV27 with TRBJ2-3; D is ambiguous. V was shortened by 4 bases and J by 8 bases, with 7 bases between the two germline ends. CDR1 is MNHEY and CDR2 is SMNVEV in the germline V gene (reference sequence). This CDR3 is built from 11 residues. CDR3 sequence reads: CASSWGGTQYF. CDR3 sequence (DNA): TGTGCCAGCAGTTGGGGTGGTACGCAGTATTTT.

The rearrangement joins TRBV7-2 to TRBJ1-5; possible D gene TRBD1, 6 bases. The CDR3 contains 17 residues. The germline V gene has CDR1 SGHTA and CDR2 FQGNSA. Trimming shortened V by 5 bases and J by 7 bases, and 24 bases separated the two germline ends. The CDR3, as DNA: TGTGCCAGCAGCCCGGGGGGGGCCCCTCCGAGACGGCAGCCCCAGCATTTT. Amino acid sequence: CASSPGGAPPRRQPQHF.

This clonotype was seen at least ten times. The CDR3 sequence is CASSPGLAGLSDTQYF. The CDR3 DNA reads TGTGCCAGCAGCCCGGGACTAGCGGGACTGTCAGATACGCAGTATTTT. The chain is built from TRBV11-2 and TRBJ2-3; 13 bases line up with TRBD2. Trimming at V came to 5 bases and at J to 4 bases, leaving 6 bases not matched to a gene. The CDR3 spans 16 residues. Germline lookup yields CDR1 SGHAT and CDR2 FQNNGV.

This chain uses TRBV9 with TRBJ1-3, with TRBD1 identical over 7 bases. Germline V gene sequence: CDR1 SGDLS, CDR2 YYNGEE. There are 15 residues in the CDR3. V dropped 3 bases and J dropped 4; count of bases not matched to a gene: 7. The CDR3 sequence is CASSETTGVGNTIYF. The CDR3 DNA reads as TGTGCCAGCAGCGAGACTACAGGGGTGGGAAACACCATATATTTT.